One TCR beta chain is described in this entry. Its target is unknown. One junction end disagrees with the germline gene, perhaps due to a read error. The CDR3 spans 15 residues. Per germline, CDR1 SGDLS and CDR2 YYNGEE. These data come from a study of blood T cells in healthy people across ages. About the research overall: About one barcoded beta molecule per two T cells was the capture yield of template switching. Study-wide results and caveats: Relative to aged donors, long-lived donors carried more naive CD4+ cells and displayed higher diversity.

A second PCR of 7 to 11 cycles used a sample-barcoded 5' primer and a J-beta primer mix. TCRdb analysed the 5' RACE reads with MiXCR anew, one entry per CDR3 protein. This sample has about 620,000 distinct CDR3 sequences, with roughly half found just once. Sequencing input: blood. The receptor's source is a woman of 80 years or more in good health. This chain links TRBV9 with TRBJ2-5, with 9 bases fitting TRBD2. The CDR3: CACSGSGGTQETQYF. CDR3 sequence (DNA): TGTGCCTGCAGCGGTAGCGGGGGAACACAAGAGACCCAGTACTTC. The full variable domain, completed using reference TRBV9 and TRBJ2-5, is DSGVTQTPKHLITATGQRVTLRCSPRSGDLSVYWYQQSLDQGLQFLIQYYNGEERAKGNILERFSAQQFPDLHSELNLSSLELGDSALYFCACSGSGGTQETQYFGPGTRLLVL.